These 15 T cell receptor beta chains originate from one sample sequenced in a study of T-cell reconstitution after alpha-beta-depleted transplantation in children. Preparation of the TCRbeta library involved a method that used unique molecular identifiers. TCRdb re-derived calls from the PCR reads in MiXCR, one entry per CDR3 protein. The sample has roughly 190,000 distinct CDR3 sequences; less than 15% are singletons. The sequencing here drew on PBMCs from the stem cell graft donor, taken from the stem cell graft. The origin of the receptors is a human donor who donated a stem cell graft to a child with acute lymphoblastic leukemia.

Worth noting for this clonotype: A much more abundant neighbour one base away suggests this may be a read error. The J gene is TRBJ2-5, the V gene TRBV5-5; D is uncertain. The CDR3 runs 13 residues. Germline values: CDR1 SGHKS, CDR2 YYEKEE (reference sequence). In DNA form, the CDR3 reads TGTGCCAGCAGCTCTTGGAGACAAGAGACCCGGTACTTC. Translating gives CASSSWRQETRYF.

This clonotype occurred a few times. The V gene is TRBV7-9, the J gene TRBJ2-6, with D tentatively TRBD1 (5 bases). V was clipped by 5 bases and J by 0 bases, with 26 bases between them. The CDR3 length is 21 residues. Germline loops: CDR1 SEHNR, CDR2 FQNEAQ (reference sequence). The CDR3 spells CASSRSHLDSVRTSGANVLTF. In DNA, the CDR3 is TGTGCCAGCAGCCGATCCCACTTAGACAGCGTCCGTACCTCTGGGGCCAACGTCCTGACTTTC.

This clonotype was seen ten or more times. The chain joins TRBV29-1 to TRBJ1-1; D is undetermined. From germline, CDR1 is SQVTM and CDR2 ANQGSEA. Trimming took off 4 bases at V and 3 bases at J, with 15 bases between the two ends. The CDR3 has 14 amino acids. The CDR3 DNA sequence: TGCAGCGTTGCGTTTTTAGGTTTTGACACTGAAGCTTTCTTT. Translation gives CSVAFLGFDTEAFF.

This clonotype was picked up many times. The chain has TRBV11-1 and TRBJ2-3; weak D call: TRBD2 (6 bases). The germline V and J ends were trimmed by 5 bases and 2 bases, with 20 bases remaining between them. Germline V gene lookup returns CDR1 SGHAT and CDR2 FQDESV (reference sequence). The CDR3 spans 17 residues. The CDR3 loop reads CASSPRRATGTTDTQYF. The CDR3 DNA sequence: TGTGCCAGCAGCCCTAGGAGGGCCACAGGAACCACAGATACGCAGTATTTT.

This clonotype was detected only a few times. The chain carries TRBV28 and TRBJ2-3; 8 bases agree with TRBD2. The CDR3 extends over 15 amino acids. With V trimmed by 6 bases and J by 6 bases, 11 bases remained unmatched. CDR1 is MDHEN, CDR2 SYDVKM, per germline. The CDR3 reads CASSPRTEREDTQYF. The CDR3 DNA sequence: TGTGCCAGCAGCCCCCGGACAGAGCGGGAGGATACGCAGTATTTT.

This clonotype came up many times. The CDR3 coding sequence is TGCAGTGCTAGAGATACTCTAGCGGGCCGTTTCAAAGAGACCCAGTACTTC. Translating gives CSARDTLAGRFKETQYF. V and J are TRBV20-1 and TRBJ2-5, with TRBD2 identical over 8 bases. The CDR3 has 17 amino acids. From germline, CDR1 is DFQATT and CDR2 SNEGSKA (reference sequence). Losses at the gene ends were 0 bases for V and 3 bases for J; bases not matched to a gene: 12.

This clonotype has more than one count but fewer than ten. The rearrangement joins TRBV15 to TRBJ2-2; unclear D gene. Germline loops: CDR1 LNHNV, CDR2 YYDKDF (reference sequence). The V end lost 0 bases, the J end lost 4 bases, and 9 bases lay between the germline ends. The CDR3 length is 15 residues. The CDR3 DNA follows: TGTGCCACCAGCAGAGATAAGGCGTCCACCGGGGAGCTGTTTTTT. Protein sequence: CATSRDKASTGELFF. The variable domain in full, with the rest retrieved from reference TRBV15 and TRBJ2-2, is DAMVIQNPRYQVTQFGKPVTLSCSQTLNHNVMYWYQQKSSQAPKLLFHYYDKDFNNEADTPDNFQSRRPNTSFCFLDIRSPGLGDTAMYLCATSRDKASTGELFFGEGSRLTVL.

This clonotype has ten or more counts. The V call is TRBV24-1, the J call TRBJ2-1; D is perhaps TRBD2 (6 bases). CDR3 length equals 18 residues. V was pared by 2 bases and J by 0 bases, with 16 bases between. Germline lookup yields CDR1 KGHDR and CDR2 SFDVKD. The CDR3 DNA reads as TGTGCCACCAGTGATTCCCGGGACTCCTTTAGCTCCTACAATGAGCAGTTCTTC. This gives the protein CATSDSRDSFSSYNEQFF.

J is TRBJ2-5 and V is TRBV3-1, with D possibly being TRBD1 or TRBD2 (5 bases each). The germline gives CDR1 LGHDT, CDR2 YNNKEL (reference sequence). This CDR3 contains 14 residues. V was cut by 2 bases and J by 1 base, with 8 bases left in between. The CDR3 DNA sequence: TGTGCCAGCAGCCAAAACGGGGCCCAAGAGACCCAGTACTTC. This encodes CASSQNGAQETQYF.

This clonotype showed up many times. The CDR3, as DNA: TGTGCCAGCAGATTTTATGAAGCTTTCTTT. Protein: CASRFYEAFF. V is TRBV25-1 and J is TRBJ1-1; D not resolved. Germline-derived CDR1 and CDR2 are MGHDK and SYGVNS. The CDR3 loop spans 10 amino acids. V was cut by 6 bases and J by 7 bases, with 6 bases left in between.

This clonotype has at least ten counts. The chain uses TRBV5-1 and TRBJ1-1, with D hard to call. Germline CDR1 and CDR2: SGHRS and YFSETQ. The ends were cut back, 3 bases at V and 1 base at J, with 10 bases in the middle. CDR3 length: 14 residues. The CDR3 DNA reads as TGCGCCAGCAGCTCTTGGACTCCGAACACTGAAGCTTTCTTT. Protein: CASSSWTPNTEAFF.

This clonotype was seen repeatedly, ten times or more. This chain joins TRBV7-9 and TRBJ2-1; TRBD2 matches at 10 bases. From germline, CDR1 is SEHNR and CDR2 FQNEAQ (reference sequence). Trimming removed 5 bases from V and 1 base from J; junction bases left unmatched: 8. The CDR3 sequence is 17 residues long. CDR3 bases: TGTGCCAGCAGCCCCGGAGCGGGAGGGCCGTCCTACAATGAGCAGTTCTTC. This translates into CASSPGAGGPSYNEQFF.

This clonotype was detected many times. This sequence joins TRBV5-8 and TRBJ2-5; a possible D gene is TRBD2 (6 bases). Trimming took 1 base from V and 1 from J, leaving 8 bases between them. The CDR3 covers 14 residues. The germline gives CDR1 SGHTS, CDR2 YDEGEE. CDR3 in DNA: TGTGCCAGCAGCTTGATGGGGGGCCAAGAGACCCAGTACTTC. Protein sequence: CASSLMGGQETQYF.

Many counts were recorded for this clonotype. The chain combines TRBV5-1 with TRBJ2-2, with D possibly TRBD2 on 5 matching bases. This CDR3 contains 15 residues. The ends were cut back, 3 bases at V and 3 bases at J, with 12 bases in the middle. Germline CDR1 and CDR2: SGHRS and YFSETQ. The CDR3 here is CASSSAVIDTGELFF. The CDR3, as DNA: TGCGCCAGCAGCTCAGCGGTCATTGACACCGGGGAGCTGTTTTTT.

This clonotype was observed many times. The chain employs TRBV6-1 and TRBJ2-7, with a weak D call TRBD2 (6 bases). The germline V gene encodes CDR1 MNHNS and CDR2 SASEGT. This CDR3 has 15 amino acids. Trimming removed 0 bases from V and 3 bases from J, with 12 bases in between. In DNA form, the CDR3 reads TGTGCCAGCAGTGAAGCGGTAGCGGTAGTCTACGAGCAGTACTTC. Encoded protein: CASSEAVAVVYEQYF.